This T cell receptor (beta chain) was found in a study of CD8 T cells in Susac syndrome. The RNA, about 0.45 to 1 ug, was put through reverse transcription using random hexamers. An immunoSEQ multiplex PCR generated amplified TCR beta CDR3 products spanning 54 Vbeta and 13 Jbeta. One entry per CDR3 protein results from TCRdb running MiXCR on the immunoSEQ multiplex PCR reads. The table has about 120,000 distinct CDR3 sequences, roughly 94% seen once. CDR3 length: 15 amino acids. In germline, CDR1 is SQVTM, CDR2 ANQGSEA. Between the trimmed V and J ends, which lost 0 bases and 2 bases, there was a span of 13 bases. Sequencing targeted TCR beta in blood CD8+ and CD4+ T cells. As judged by recently defined diagnostic criteria, patients with Susac syndrome had definite or probable disease. A few counts support this clonotype. The antigen remains undetermined. Broader study findings: Total CD8+ and CD8+ TEMRA repertoires contained approximately 16 and five Susac-specific public clones, respectively.

What was sequenced was CD8+ T cells from PBMCs. The sequence came from a human donor with Susac syndrome. This chain joins TRBV29-1 and TRBJ1-2, with D possibly matching TRBD1 (6 bases). CDR3 region: CSVEDLIDRNYGYTF. The CDR3 region has the DNA TGCAGCGTTGAAGATCTCATCGACAGGAACTATGGCTACACCTTC.